What follows is one T cell receptor beta chain and its context. Its antigen is unknown. The sample comes from a study of monozygotic twins with inflammatory bowel disease. Findings of the study overall: Patient-specific immunosuppressive treatments may have made repertoires more variable.

CDR3 length equals 15 residues. Molecular identifiers with 6-nucleotide sample barcodes were added during cDNA synthesis via template switching. TCRdb reprocessed the 5' RACE reads; each CDR3 protein has one entry and no DNA is given. Its table records about 440,000 distinct CDR3 sequences. Sequencing was performed on blood. The source of this sequence is a human donor with ulcerative colitis or Crohn's disease, or a healthy co-twin of an affected twin (not recorded which). The rearrangement joins TRBV12-3 or TRBV12-4 to TRBJ1-3. The CDR3 reads CASTRGFLSGNTIYF.